What follows describes a single T cell receptor (beta chain). Its antigen is currently unknown. The data derive from a study of T cell repertoires in cytomegalovirus infection. Across the whole study: Both a matching HLA type and CMV infection were indicated by public TCR beta signatures. Study-level results: The ex vivo response was dominated by HLA-C-restricted CMV-specific TCR beta clonotypes. Carriers of CMV and the relevant HLA type were discriminated by public TCR beta frequency.

From the reads, TCRdb called clonotypes with MiXCR, one entry per CDR3 protein. Here the sample spans more than 400,000 distinct CDR3 sequences, about a quarter being singletons. CDR3 length: 14 amino acids. V was cut by 7 bases and J by 5 bases, with 17 bases left in between. From germline, CDR1 is ENHRY and CDR2 SYGVKD. The J gene is TRBJ1-2, the V gene TRBV10-3; no firm D call. The sequenced sample was PBMCs. This receptor was obtained from a human donor in good health (CMV status not recorded). Some clones in this sample may be carry-over from other donors' samples. Written as DNA, the CDR3 is TGTGCCATCACATCAGGCCGAGGCGGGTATGGCTACACCTTC. This translates into CAITSGRGGYGYTF.